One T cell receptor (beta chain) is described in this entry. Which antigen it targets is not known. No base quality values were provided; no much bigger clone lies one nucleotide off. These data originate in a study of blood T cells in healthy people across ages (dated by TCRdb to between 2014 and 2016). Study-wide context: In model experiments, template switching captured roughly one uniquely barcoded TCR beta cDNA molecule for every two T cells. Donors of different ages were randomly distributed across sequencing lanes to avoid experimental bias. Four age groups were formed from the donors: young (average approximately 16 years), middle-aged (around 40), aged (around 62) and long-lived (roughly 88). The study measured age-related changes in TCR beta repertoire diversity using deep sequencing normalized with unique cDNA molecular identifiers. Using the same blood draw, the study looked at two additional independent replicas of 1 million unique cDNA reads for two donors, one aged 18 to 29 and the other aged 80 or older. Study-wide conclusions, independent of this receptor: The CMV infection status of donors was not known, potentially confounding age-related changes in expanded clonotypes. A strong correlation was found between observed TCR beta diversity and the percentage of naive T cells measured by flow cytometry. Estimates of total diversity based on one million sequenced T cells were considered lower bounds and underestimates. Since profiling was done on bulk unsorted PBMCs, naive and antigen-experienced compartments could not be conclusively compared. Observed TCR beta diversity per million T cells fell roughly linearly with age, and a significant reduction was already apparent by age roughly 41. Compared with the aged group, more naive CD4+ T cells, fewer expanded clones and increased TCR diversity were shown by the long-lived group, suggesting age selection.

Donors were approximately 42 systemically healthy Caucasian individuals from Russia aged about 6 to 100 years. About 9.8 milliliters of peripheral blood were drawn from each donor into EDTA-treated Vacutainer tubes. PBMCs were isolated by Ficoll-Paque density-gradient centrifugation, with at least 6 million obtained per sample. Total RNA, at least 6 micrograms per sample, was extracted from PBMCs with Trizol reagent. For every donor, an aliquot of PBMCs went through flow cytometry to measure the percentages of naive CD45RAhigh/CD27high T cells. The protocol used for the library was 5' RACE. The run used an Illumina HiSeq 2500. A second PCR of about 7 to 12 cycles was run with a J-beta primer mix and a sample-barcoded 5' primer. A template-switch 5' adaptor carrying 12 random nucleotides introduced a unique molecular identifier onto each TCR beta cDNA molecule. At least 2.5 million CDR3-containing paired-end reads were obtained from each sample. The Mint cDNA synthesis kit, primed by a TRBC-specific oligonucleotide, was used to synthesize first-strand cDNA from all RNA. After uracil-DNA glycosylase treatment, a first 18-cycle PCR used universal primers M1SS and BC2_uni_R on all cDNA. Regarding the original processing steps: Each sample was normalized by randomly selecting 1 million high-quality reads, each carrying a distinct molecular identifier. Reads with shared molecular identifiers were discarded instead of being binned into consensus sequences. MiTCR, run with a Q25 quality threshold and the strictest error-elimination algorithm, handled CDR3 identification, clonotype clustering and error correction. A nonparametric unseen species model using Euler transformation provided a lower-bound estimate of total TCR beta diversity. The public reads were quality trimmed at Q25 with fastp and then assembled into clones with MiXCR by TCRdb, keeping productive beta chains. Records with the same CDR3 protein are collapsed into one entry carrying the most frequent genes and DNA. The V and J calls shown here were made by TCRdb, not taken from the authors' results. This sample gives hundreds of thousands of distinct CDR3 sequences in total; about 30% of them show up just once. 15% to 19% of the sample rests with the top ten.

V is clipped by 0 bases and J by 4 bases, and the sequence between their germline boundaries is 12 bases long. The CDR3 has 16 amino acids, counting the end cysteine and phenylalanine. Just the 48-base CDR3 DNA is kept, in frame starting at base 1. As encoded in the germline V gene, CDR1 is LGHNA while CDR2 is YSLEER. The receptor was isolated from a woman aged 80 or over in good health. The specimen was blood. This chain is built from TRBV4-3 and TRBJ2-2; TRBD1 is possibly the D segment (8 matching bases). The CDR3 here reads CASSQDTGGGTGELFF. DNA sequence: TGCGCCAGCAGCCAAGACACAGGGGGGGGCACCGGGGAGCTGTTTTTT.